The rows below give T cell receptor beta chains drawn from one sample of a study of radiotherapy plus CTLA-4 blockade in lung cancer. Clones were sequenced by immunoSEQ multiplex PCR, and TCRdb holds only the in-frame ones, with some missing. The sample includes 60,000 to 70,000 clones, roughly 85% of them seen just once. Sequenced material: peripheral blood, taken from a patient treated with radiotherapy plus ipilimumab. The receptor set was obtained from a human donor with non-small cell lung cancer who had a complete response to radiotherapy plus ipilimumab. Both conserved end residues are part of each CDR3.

CDR3aa: CASGFDNFGTQYF
j_gene: TRBJ2-3
v_gene: TRBV12-5

CDR3aa: CASSRPDVNNEQFF
j_gene: TRBJ2-1
v_gene: TRBV4-1

CDR3aa: CASSPTLSYEQYF
j_gene: TRBJ2-7
v_gene: TRBV7-9

CDR3aa: CASSILGGYTF
j_gene: TRBJ1-2
v_gene: TRBV19

CDR3aa: CAWGAGGGVYSGANVLTF
j_gene: TRBJ2-6
v_gene: TRBV30

CDR3aa: CASSVDPDSPLHF
j_gene: TRBJ1-6
v_gene: TRBV9

CDR3aa: CASRSGGAGTDTQYF
j_gene: TRBJ2-3
v_gene: TRBV6-4

CDR3aa: CASSEALLGTSGGVDEQFF
j_gene: TRBJ2-1
v_gene: TRBV6-1

CDR3aa: CASSPSGFDRTKNIQYF
j_gene: TRBJ2-4
v_gene: TRBV5-5

CDR3aa: CSVQQGMNTEAFF
j_gene: TRBJ1-1
v_gene: TRBV29-1

CDR3aa: CASSEALSGRYGYTF
j_gene: TRBJ1-2
v_gene: TRBV2

CDR3aa: CATSRELTSGTPTQYF
j_gene: TRBJ2-3
v_gene: TRBV15

CDR3aa: CASSLATGRGASYEQYF
j_gene: TRBJ2-7
v_gene: TRBV5-1

CDR3aa: CASSEGALGANVLTF
j_gene: TRBJ2-6
v_gene: TRBV2

CDR3aa: CSVEGLGGNYGYTF
j_gene: TRBJ1-2
v_gene: TRBV29-1

CDR3aa: CASSLAGLRTDTQYF
j_gene: TRBJ2-3
v_gene: TRBV7-2

CDR3aa: CATRTGDTGELFF
j_gene: TRBJ2-2
v_gene: TRBV6-5

CDR3aa: CASSFPGTGVYEQYF
j_gene: TRBJ2-7
v_gene: TRBV11-2

CDR3aa: CASSLDTGNYGYTF
j_gene: TRBJ1-2
v_gene: TRBV5-1

CDR3aa: CASSPGLAPGELFF
j_gene: TRBJ2-2
v_gene: TRBV7-2

CDR3aa: CASSSWSAEQFF
j_gene: TRBJ2-1
v_gene: TRBV6-5

CDR3aa: CASSPRPSSNEQFF
j_gene: TRBJ2-1
v_gene: TRBV27

CDR3aa: CASSLVSGKETQYF
j_gene: TRBJ2-5
v_gene: TRBV5-1

CDR3aa: CASSLAAGGLYEQYF
j_gene: TRBJ2-7
v_gene: TRBV5-1

CDR3aa: CASSPARQLRTDTQYF
j_gene: TRBJ2-3
v_gene: TRBV7-8

CDR3aa: CASSSGFPGNTIYF
j_gene: TRBJ1-3
v_gene: TRBV6-6

CDR3aa: CASSLVMDAYNEQFF
j_gene: TRBJ2-1
v_gene: TRBV7-2

CDR3aa: CASHGTYSNQPQHF
j_gene: TRBJ1-5
v_gene: TRBV19

CDR3aa: CASKAGEHYEQYF
j_gene: TRBJ2-7
v_gene: TRBV6-6

CDR3aa: CASSLADRDTEAFF
j_gene: TRBJ1-1
v_gene: TRBV5-4

CDR3aa: CASSSNTGELFF
j_gene: TRBJ2-2
v_gene: TRBV27

CDR3aa: CAISVEGNYGYTF
j_gene: TRBJ1-2
v_gene: TRBV10-3

CDR3aa: CASSQASAGGSNEQFF
j_gene: TRBJ2-1
v_gene: TRBV4-1

CDR3aa: CASRRLEEGASGYTF
j_gene: TRBJ1-2
v_gene: TRBV7-9

CDR3aa: CASSQATAGGSYEQYF
j_gene: TRBJ2-7
v_gene: TRBV4-1

CDR3aa: CASSRVVNQPQHF
j_gene: TRBJ1-5
v_gene: TRBV4-1

CDR3aa: CASSLFMTSGQETQYF
j_gene: TRBJ2-5
v_gene: TRBV13

CDR3aa: CASSQQNSPLHF
j_gene: TRBJ1-6
v_gene: TRBV4-1